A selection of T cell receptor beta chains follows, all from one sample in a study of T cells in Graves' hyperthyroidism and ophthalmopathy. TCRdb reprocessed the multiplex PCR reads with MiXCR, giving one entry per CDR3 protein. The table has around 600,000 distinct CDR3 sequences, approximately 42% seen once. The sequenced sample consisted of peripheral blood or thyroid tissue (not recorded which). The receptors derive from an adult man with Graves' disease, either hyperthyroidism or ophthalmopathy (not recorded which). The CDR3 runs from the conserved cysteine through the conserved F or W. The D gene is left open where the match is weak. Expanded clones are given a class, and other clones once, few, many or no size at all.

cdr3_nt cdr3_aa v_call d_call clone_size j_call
TGTGCCAGTAGTATATCTAGGGGACAGGGGGACCAGCCCCAGCATTTT CASSISRGQGDQPQHF TRBV19 TRBD1 - TRBJ1-5
TGTGCCATCCGCGGGGGGAACACCGGGGAGCTGTTTTTT CAIRGGNTGELFF TRBV10-3 TRBD2 many TRBJ2-2
TGTGCCAGCAGCTTAGGGTGGGGGCTACTGATAGGGGAGCTGTTTTTT CASSLGWGLLIGELFF TRBV7-9 - - TRBJ2-2
TGTGCCAGCAGCTCGACATATAATTCACCCCTCCACTTT CASSSTYNSPLHF TRBV7-3 - many TRBJ1-6
TGTGCCAGCAGCCAAGACAGGTGGAACACTGAAGCTTTCTTT CASSQDRWNTEAFF TRBV7-9 - - TRBJ1-1
TGCAGCGTTGGAGAACAGGGAGGAGGGCAGCAGTACTTC CSVGEQGGGQQYF TRBV29-1 - once TRBJ2-7
TGTGCCAGCAGTTACCGGGCGGGGGGCACAGATACGCAGTATTTT CASSYRAGGTDTQYF TRBV6-6 TRBD2 once TRBJ2-3
TGCAGCGTTGAAACAGGGGGCACTGAAGCTTTCTTT CSVETGGTEAFF TRBV29-1 TRBD1 - TRBJ1-1
TGTGCCAGCAGCTCCGACAGGGCTGATTCACCCCTCCACTTT CASSSDRADSPLHF TRBV7-9 TRBD1 many TRBJ1-6
TGTGCCAGCAGGGAACCGGGACAGGGTGACTATGGCTACACCTTC CASREPGQGDYGYTF TRBV2 TRBD1 many TRBJ1-2
TGTGCCAGCAGCTTCGGACGGGCCCTAAAGGCCAACGTCCTGACTTTC CASSFGRALKANVLTF TRBV7-9 - - TRBJ2-6
TGCAGCGTTCTGGAGGGAAATCAGCCCCAGCATTTT CSVLEGNQPQHF TRBV29-1 - many TRBJ1-5
TGTGTCAGGGCGGTGGACACTGAAGCTTTCTTT CVRAVDTEAFF TRBV25-1 - - TRBJ1-1
TGTGCCAGCAGCTTATGGACAGGGGGTGTCTCACCCCTCCACTTT CASSLWTGGVSPLHF TRBV7-6 TRBD1 - TRBJ1-6
TGTGCCAGCAGTGAACAGGGGGGGGAGACCCAGTACTTC CASSEQGGETQYF TRBV2 - many TRBJ2-5
TGTGCCAGCAACGCACCCTCGGGTCTGAACACTGAAGCTTTCTTT CASNAPSGLNTEAFF TRBV12-3/TRBV12-4 - few TRBJ1-1
TGCGCCAGCAGTGTGGACAGAGAGACCCAGTACTTC CASSVDRETQYF TRBV10-2 - many TRBJ2-5
TGTGCCAGCAGTGACGGACAGGGCTGGACCCAGTACTTC CASSDGQGWTQYF TRBV2 TRBD1 - TRBJ2-5
TGCAGCGTTGTCACACAGGAGAGCTCCTACGAGCAGTACTTC CSVVTQESSYEQYF TRBV29-1 - many TRBJ2-7
TGTGCCAGCAGCGGGACAGGGGATAATTCACCCCTCCACTTT CASSGTGDNSPLHF TRBV12-3/TRBV12-4 TRBD1 - TRBJ1-6